This T cell receptor beta chain originates from a study of cytomegalovirus exposure and HLA in healthy donors. Study-level information: The study's early data release held about 80 million unique TCRs from HLA-typed donors. Study results and caveats: Per published accounts, TCR beta sequences correctly predicted the HLA-A and HLA-B alleles of most subjects.

PCR amplification relied on 60 Vbeta primers (plus 13 Jbeta primers). Clones were read by immunoSEQ multiplex PCR, and TCRdb kept only the in-frame ones, dropping some. The sample yields 100,000 to 150,000 clones, roughly 85% seen once. Turning to this clone: Antigen unknown.

Germline CDR1 is GTSNPN and CDR2 is SVGIG (reference sequence). The CDR3 spans 12 residues. The sequenced sample was PBMCs. V and J are TRBV30 and TRBJ1-2; D remains unclear. The TCR sequence derives from a boy aged 5-17 years in good health and CMV-seronegative. The DNA for the CDR3 is TGTGCTGCTTGGGCAGGCTTGTATGGCTACACCTTC. Translated, it gives CAAWAGLYGYTF.